The 25 T cell receptor beta chains below were found in one sample sequenced in a study of post-analysis software for immune sequencing data. Their target antigens are unknown. Study results and limitations: Controls had lower frequencies than patients of about 5 TRBV segments, which included TRBV5-6, TRBV5-1 and TRBV20-1.

Unique-molecular-identifier-tagged TCR beta cDNA libraries were used. In TCRdb, the PCR reads were re-called with MiXCR into one record per CDR3 protein. The sample lists hundreds of thousands of distinct CDR3 sequences, more than 50% seen once, with about 11% in the top ten. The sequenced sample was blood. The receptor source for this set is a girl aged 2 to 10 with multiple sclerosis.

The CDR3 DNA is TGTGCCAGCAGCTTAGTGGGAGATACCTATGGCTACACCTTC. Residues: CASSLVGDTYGYTF. The chain uses TRBV7-4 and TRBJ1-2; no clear D. The germline gives CDR1 SGHVT, CDR2 SQSDAQ. Deletions cut 1 base from V and 4 bases from J, with 10 bases between. This CDR3 has 14 amino acids.

This chain's CDR3 is CSAKGGLYIQYF. The DNA for the CDR3 is TGCAGTGCCAAAGGGGGACTATACATTCAGTACTTC. The chain is built from TRBV20-1 and TRBJ2-5, with D possibly matching TRBD2 (7 bases). The J call is in doubt because the DNA end fits TRBJ2-4 better. The germline gives CDR1 DFQATT, CDR2 SNEGSKA (reference sequence). CDR3 length: 12 residues.

The genes are TRBV27 and TRBJ1-6; 8 nucleotides align to TRBD1. Germline lookup yields CDR1 MNHEY and CDR2 SMNVEV (reference sequence). V gave up 5 bases and J gave up 4 bases; unmatched junction bases: 7. The CDR3 runs 16 residues. The CDR3 is CASSPTGVGYNSPLHF. The CDR3 nucleotides read TGTGCCAGCAGTCCGACAGGGGTCGGGTATAATTCACCCCTCCACTTT.

This chain joins TRBV7-9 and TRBJ2-1; 7 nucleotides align to TRBD2. This CDR3 spans 15 amino acids. CDR1 is SEHNR and CDR2 is FQNEAQ in the germline V gene (reference sequence). Germline trimming cut 3 bases from V and 11 bases from J; bases unmatched to any gene: 13. CDR3 amino acids: CASSFKRLARGKQFF. CDR3 in DNA: TGTGCCAGCAGCTTCAAGAGACTAGCCCGGGGAAAGCAGTTCTTC.

The rearrangement uses TRBV6-1 and TRBJ2-1; D is perhaps TRBD1 (5 bases). Germline-derived CDR1 and CDR2 are MNHNS and SASEGT. The ends were cut back, 4 bases at V and 9 bases at J, with 19 bases in the middle. The CDR3 sequence is 15 residues long. CDR3 sequence: CASSVTGDWIGEQFF. The CDR3 DNA is TGTGCCAGCAGTGTAACAGGAGATTGGATCGGTGAGCAGTTCTTC.

The chain uses TRBV12-3 or TRBV12-4 and TRBJ2-1; TRBD2 matches 10 bases. CDR3 length: 14 amino acids. J was trimmed by 2 bases and V by 6 bases; bases with no gene match: 1. CDR3 sequence (DNA): TGTGCCAGCAGACTAGCGGGGCCCTACAATGAGCAGTTCTTC. This encodes CASRLAGPYNEQFF.

This clonotype was seen a few times. The chain combines TRBV7-2 with TRBJ1-4, with TRBD1 matching over 9 bases. Germline V gene sequence: CDR1 SGHTA, CDR2 FQGNSA. The CDR3 sequence is 14 residues long. The ends lost 6 bases at V and 7 bases at J; junction bases unmatched: 6. The CDR3 reads CASRSGTGSEKLFF. The CDR3 coding sequence is TGTGCCAGCAGATCCGGGACAGGGAGTGAAAAACTGTTTTTT.

The chain couples TRBV7-2 to TRBJ1-5; 11 positions match TRBD1. This CDR3 contains 16 residues. CDR1 SGHTA and CDR2 FQGNSA come from the germline V gene. The J segment lost 6 bases and the V segment lost 4 bases, leaving 8 bases of the junction unmatched. CDR3 amino acids: CASSSNGQGAGQPQHF. CDR3 DNA sequence: TGTGCCAGCAGCTCCAACGGACAGGGGGCCGGTCAGCCCCAGCATTTT.

Concerning this clonotype itself: Mismatch with germline at one junction end may stem from a read error. V and J are TRBV6-2 or TRBV6-3 and TRBJ2-1; D is perhaps TRBD1 or TRBD2 (5 bases each). Germline CDR1 MNHEY, CDR2 SVGEGT. CDR3 size: 13 residues. The CDR3 reads CASTYRGAFRQFF. The CDR3 coding sequence is TGTGCCAGCACTTACCGAGGGGCGTTTAGGCAGTTCTTC.

This sequence joins TRBV20-1 and TRBJ2-3; the match to TRBD1 covers 7 bases. This CDR3 has 13 residues. Germline CDR1 and CDR2: DFQATT and SNEGSKA (reference sequence). V lost 6 bases and J lost 5; bases outside the gene matches: 8. The CDR3 spells CSARQGSGDTQYF. As DNA, the CDR3 is TGCAGTGCCCGACAGGGTTCTGGAGATACGCAGTATTTT.

V is TRBV5-1 and J is TRBJ2-3, with D tentatively TRBD2 (6 bases). From germline, CDR1 is SGHRS and CDR2 YFSETQ. The CDR3 spans 16 residues. V lost 4 bases and J lost 3, with 18 bases in between. The CDR3 loop is CASSVGLLGLTDTQYF. Written as DNA, the CDR3 is TGCGCCAGCAGCGTGGGACTTCTGGGGCTAACAGATACGCAGTATTTT.

This clonotype came up a few times. V and J are TRBV7-9 and TRBJ2-3, with TRBD2 matching 9 bases. The CDR3 is 15 amino acids. From germline, CDR1 is SEHNR and CDR2 FQNEAQ (reference sequence). After removal of 3 bases from V and 3 bases from J, the junction contained 4 bases not matched to a gene. The CDR3 loop is CASSLTSGKTDTQYF. CDR3 DNA: TGTGCCAGCAGCTTGACTAGCGGTAAGACAGATACGCAGTATTTT.

V gene TRBV10-3 combines with J gene TRBJ2-7; the D is unclear. Germline assignment: CDR1 ENHRY and CDR2 SYGVKD. The ends were cut back, 6 bases at V and 6 bases at J, with 15 bases in the middle. The CDR3 has 13 amino acids. CDR3 loop: CAISYEEDREQYF. The CDR3 DNA is TGTGCCATCAGCTACGAAGAGGATCGCGAGCAGTACTTC.

On this clonotype itself: At one of its ends the junction is not consistent with the germline gene, which may arise from a read error. The chain employs TRBV12-3 or TRBV12-4 and TRBJ1-5; 7 bases map to TRBD1. This CDR3 is built from 13 residues. CDR3 loop: CASSWDSKQPQHF. In DNA, the CDR3 is TGTGCCAGCAGTTGGGACAGCAAGCAGCCCCAGCATTTT.

This clonotype has just a few counts. The J gene is TRBJ2-5, the V gene TRBV29-1; 8 bases agree with TRBD1. V shed 3 bases and J 4 bases; nucleotides not matched to a gene: 7. Germline-derived CDR1 and CDR2 are SQVTM and ANQGSEA. There are 14 residues in the CDR3. CDR3 nucleotides: TGCAGCGTTGAGTCCGACAGGGGAGGAGAGACCCAGTACTTC. Protein: CSVESDRGGETQYF. The variable domain in full, with the rest retrieved from reference TRBV29-1 and TRBJ2-5, is SAVISQKPSRDICQRGTSLTIQCQVDSQVTMMFWYRQQPGQSLTLIATANQGSEATYESGFVIDKFPISRPNLTFSTLTVSNMSPEDSSIYLCSVESDRGGETQYFGPGTRLLVL.

CDR3: CASSRWDRSYEQYF. CDR3 in DNA: TGTGCCAGCAGCCGCTGGGACAGATCCTACGAGCAGTACTTC. This sequence joins TRBV7-9 and TRBJ2-7; 7 bases fit TRBD1. This CDR3 comprises 14 residues. After removal of 5 bases from V and 1 base from J, the junction contained 5 bases not matched to a gene. CDR1 and CDR2 (germline): SEHNR, FQNEAQ (reference sequence).

The chain carries TRBV5-1 and TRBJ2-7, with D tentatively TRBD1 (5 bases). Deletions cut 0 bases from V and 2 bases from J, with 12 bases between. Germline lookup yields CDR1 SGHRS and CDR2 YFSETQ. The CDR3 loop spans 15 amino acids. As DNA, the CDR3 is TGCGCCAGCAGCTTGGCCAGGGCTCCTGCCTACGAGCAGTACTTC. Translating it yields CASSLARAPAYEQYF. Combining the CDR3 with reference TRBV5-1 and TRBJ2-7 gives the whole variable domain KAGVTQTPRYLIKTRGQQVTLSCSPISGHRSVSWYQQTPGQGLQFLFEYFSETQRNKGNFPGRFSGRQFSNSRSEMNVSTLELGDSALYLCASSLARAPAYEQYFGPGTRLTVT.

The J gene is TRBJ2-1, the V gene TRBV6-4; TRBD2 matches 13 bases. Trimming removed 3 bases from V and 0 bases from J; junction bases left unmatched: 5. Germline CDR1 reads MRHNA; CDR2 reads SNTAGT. CDR3 length: 18 residues. This chain's CDR3 is CASSDRTSGGISYNEQFF. In DNA form, the CDR3 reads TGTGCCAGCAGTGATCGGACTAGCGGGGGTATCTCCTACAATGAGCAGTTCTTC.

Here the CDR3 reads CASRPGQGFDYGYTF. The CDR3 coding sequence is TGTGCCAGCAGGCCCGGACAGGGGTTCGACTATGGCTACACCTTC. The chain has TRBV6-2 or TRBV6-3 and TRBJ1-2; TRBD1 matches 9 bases. The trim removed 6 bases at V and 3 bases at J, leaving 8 bases unmatched. Germline V lookup: CDR1 MNHEY, CDR2 SVGEGT. This CDR3 is 15 amino acids long.

This clonotype was counted a few times. The V and J genes are TRBV5-1 and TRBJ2-1, with 12 bases lining up with TRBD2. CDR3 length equals 16 residues. Per germline, CDR1 SGHRS and CDR2 YFSETQ. Trimming removed 1 base from V and 4 bases from J; junction bases left unmatched: 3. The CDR3 DNA follows: TGCGCCAGCAGCTTGCCGGGGACTAGCGGGTACAATGAGCAGTTCTTC. It is translated as CASSLPGTSGYNEQFF.

V is TRBV5-1 and J is TRBJ2-1; possibly TRBD1 or TRBD2 for D (7 bases each). The length of the CDR3 is 17 residues. Between the trimmed V and J ends, which lost 4 bases and 3 bases, there was a span of 20 bases. Germline CDR1 reads SGHRS; CDR2 reads YFSETQ. The CDR3 reads CASSPQGGGSFYNEQFF. The CDR3 DNA sequence: TGCGCCAGCAGCCCTCAAGGGGGCGGGAGTTTCTACAATGAGCAGTTCTTC. The full variable domain, completed using reference TRBV5-1 and TRBJ2-1, is KAGVTQTPRYLIKTRGQQVTLSCSPISGHRSVSWYQQTPGQGLQFLFEYFSETQRNKGNFPGRFSGRQFSNSRSEMNVSTLELGDSALYLCASSPQGGGSFYNEQFFGPGTRLTVL.

CDR3 sequence: CASSSPWPHGYTF. The CDR3 DNA reads as TGTGCCAGCAGTTCTCCTTGGCCGCATGGCTACACCTTC. The chain combines TRBV27 with TRBJ1-2, with no clear D. Trimming removed 4 bases at V and 6 bases at J, with 12 bases between. CDR1 MNHEY and CDR2 SMNVEV come from the germline V gene (reference sequence). This CDR3 is built from 13 residues.

This clonotype was seen more than once but under ten times. The gene calls are TRBV5-1 and TRBJ2-6; weak D call: TRBD2 (6 bases). Looked up from germline, CDR1 is SGHRS and CDR2 is YFSETQ. There are 16 residues in the CDR3. V was clipped by 4 bases and J by 0 bases, with 11 bases between them. Here the CDR3 reads CASSGGDSSGANVLTF. CDR3 nucleotides: TGCGCCAGCAGCGGCGGGGATAGCTCTGGGGCCAACGTCCTGACTTTC.

The V gene is TRBV5-1, the J gene TRBJ2-1; TRBD2 matches at 11 bases. Trimming at V came to 4 bases and at J to 12 bases, leaving 15 bases not matched to a gene. The CDR3 length is 16 residues. Germline lookup yields CDR1 SGHRS and CDR2 YFSETQ. The CDR3 coding sequence is TGCGCCAGCAGCCCCCTCGGGACTAGCGGTCCAGGGGGGCAGTTCTTC. Its protein is CASSPLGTSGPGGQFF.

The chain recombines TRBV13 with TRBJ1-5; no definite D call. V lost 0 bases to trimming and J lost 4 bases, with 10 bases between them. Per germline, CDR1 PRHDT and CDR2 FYEKMQ (reference sequence). The CDR3 contains 15 residues. CDR3 protein: CASSLGRNANQPQHF. In DNA, the CDR3 is TGTGCCAGCAGCTTAGGCCGGAACGCGAATCAGCCCCAGCATTTT.